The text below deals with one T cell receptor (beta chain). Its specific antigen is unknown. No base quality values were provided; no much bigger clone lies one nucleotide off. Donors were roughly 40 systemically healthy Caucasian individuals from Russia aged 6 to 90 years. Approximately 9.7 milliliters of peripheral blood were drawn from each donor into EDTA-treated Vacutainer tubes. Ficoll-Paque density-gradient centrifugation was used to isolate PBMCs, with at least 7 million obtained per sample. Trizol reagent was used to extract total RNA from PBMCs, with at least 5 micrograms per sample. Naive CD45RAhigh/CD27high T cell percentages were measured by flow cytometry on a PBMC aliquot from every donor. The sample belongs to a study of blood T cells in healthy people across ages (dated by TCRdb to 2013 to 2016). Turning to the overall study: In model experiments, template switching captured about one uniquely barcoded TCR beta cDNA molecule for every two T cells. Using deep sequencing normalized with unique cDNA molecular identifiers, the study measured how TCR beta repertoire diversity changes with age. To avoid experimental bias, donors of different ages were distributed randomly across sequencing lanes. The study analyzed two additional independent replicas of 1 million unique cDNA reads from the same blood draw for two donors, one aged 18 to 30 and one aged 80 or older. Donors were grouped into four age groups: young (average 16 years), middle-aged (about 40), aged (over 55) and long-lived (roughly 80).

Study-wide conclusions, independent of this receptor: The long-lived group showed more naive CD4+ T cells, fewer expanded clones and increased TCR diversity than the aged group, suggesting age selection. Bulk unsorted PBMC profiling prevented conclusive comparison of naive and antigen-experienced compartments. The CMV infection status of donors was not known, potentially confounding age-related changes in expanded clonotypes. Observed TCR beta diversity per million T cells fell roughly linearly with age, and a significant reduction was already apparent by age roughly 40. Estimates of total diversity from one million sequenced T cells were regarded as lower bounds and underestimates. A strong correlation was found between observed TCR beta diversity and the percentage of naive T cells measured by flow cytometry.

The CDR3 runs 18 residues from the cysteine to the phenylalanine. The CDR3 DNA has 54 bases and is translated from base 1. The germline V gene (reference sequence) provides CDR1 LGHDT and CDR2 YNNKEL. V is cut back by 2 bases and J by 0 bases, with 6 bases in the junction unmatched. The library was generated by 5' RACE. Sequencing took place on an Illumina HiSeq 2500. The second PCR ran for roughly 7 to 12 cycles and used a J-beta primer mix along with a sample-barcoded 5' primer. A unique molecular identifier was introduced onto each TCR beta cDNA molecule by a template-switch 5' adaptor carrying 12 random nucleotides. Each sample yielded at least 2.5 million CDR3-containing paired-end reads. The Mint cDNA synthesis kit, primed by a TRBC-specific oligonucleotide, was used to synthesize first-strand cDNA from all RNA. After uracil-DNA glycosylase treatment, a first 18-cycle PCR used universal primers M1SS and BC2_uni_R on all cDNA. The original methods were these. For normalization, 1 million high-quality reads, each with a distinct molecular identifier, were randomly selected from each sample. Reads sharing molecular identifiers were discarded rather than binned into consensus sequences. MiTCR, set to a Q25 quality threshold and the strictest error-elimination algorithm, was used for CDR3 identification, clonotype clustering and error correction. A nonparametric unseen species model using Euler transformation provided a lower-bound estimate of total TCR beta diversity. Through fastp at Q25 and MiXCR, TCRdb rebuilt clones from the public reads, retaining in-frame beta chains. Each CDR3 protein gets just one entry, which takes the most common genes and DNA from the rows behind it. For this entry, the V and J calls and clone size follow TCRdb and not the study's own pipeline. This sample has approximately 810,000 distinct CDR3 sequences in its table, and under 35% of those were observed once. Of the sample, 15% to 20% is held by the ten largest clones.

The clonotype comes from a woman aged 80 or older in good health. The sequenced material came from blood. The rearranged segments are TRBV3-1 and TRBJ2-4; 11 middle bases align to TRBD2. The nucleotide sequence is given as TGTGCCAGCAGCCAATATTTAGCGGGGGGGGTAGCCAAAAACATTCAGTACTTC. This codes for CASSQYLAGGVAKNIQYF.